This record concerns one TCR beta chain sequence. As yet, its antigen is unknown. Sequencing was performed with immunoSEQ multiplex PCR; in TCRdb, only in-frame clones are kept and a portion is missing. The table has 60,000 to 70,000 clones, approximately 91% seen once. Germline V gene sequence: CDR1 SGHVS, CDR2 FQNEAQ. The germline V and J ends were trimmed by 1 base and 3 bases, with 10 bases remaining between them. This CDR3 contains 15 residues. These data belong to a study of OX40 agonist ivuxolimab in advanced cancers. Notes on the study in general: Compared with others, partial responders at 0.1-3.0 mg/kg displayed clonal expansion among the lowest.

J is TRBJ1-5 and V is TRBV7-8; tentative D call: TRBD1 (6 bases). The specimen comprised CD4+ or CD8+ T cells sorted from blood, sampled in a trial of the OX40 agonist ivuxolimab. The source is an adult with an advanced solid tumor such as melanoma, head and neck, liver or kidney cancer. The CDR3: CASSLDAGVNQPQHF. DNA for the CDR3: TGTGCCAGCAGCTTAGACGCAGGGGTCAATCAGCCCCAGCATTTT.